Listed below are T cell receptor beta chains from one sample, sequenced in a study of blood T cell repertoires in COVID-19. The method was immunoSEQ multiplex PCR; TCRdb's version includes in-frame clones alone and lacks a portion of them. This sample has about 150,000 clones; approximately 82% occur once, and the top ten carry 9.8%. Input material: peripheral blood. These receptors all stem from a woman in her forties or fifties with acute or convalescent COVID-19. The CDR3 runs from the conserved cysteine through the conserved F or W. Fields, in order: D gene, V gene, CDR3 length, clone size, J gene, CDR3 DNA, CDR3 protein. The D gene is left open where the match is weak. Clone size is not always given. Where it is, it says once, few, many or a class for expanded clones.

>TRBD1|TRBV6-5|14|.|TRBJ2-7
TGTGCCAGCAGGGGGACAGGGAACTCCTACGAGCAGTACTTC
CASRGTGNSYEQYF
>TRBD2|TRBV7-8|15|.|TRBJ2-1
TGTGCCAGCAGCCCCAGCGGGGCCTCCTACAATGAGCAGTTCTTC
CASSPSGASYNEQFF
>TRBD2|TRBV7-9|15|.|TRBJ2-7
TGTGCCAGCAGTCCGCGACTAGCGGGTGGGAACGAGCAGTACTTC
CASSPRLAGGNEQYF
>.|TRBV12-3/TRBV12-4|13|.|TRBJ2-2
TGTGCCAGCACCCCCCCGGGGACCGGGGAGCTGTTTTTT
CASTPPGTGELFF
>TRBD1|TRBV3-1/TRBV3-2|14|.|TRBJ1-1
TGTGCCAGCAGTTTCGGACAGGGAAACACTGAAGCTTTCTTT
CASSFGQGNTEAFF
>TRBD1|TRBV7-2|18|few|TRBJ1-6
TGTGCCAGCAGCTTAGCCGGACAGGGGGCGTACTATAATTCACCCCTCCACTTT
CASSLAGQGAYYNSPLHF
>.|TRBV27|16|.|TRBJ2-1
TGTGCCAGCGTTCGGGGGACCCGCTCTTTAGGGAATGAGCAGTTCTTC
CASVRGTRSLGNEQFF
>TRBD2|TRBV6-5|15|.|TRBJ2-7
TGTGCCGCCAAGAGCCTCGTAGCGGGCTCCTACGAGCAGTACTTC
CAAKSLVAGSYEQYF
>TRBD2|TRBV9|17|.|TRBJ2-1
TGTGCCAGCAGCCCCTCAGCCGGGAGGACCCTCTACAATGAGCAGTTCTTC
CASSPSAGRTLYNEQFF
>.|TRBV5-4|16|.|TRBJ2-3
TGTGCCAGCAGCTACCTCGAATACTTGAACACAGATACGCAGTATTTT
CASSYLEYLNTDTQYF
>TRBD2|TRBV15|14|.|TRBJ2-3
TGTGCCACCAGCAGTAGACTAGCGCTTGATACGCAGTATTTT
CATSSRLALDTQYF
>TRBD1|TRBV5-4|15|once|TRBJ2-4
TGTGCCAGCAGTCCAAACGCGGGACAGGAAAACATTCAGTACTTC
CASSPNAGQENIQYF
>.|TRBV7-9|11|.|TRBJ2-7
TGTGCCAGCAGCGGCAGGTCCGAGCAGTACTTC
CASSGRSEQYF
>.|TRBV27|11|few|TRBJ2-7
TGTGCCAGCATCCTAGGAGGGGAGCAGTACTTC
CASILGGEQYF
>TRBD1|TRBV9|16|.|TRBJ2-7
TGTGCCAGCAGCGTAGGAGCGGGACAGGGTTTATACGAGCAGTACTTC
CASSVGAGQGLYEQYF
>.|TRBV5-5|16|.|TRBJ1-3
TGTGCCAGCAGCGGGGCACCGCGGGACTCTGGAAACACCATATATTTT
CASSGAPRDSGNTIYF
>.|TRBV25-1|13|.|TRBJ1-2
TGTGCCAGCAGGGCAGTGGCTAACTATGGCTACACCTTC
CASRAVANYGYTF
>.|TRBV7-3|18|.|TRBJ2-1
TGTGCCAGCAGCTCACCAGATGTAAGGGACATGCAGAGTGGTGAGCAGTTCTTC
CASSSPDVRDMQSGEQFF
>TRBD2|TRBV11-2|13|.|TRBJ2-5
TGTGCCAGCACCAATTGGGGGGGGGAGACCCAGTACTTC
CASTNWGGETQYF
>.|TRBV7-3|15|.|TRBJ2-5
TGTGCCAGCAGCTTAACGCTGGGGGCAAGGGAGACCCAGTACTTC
CASSLTLGARETQYF
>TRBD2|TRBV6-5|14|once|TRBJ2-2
TGTGCCAGCCTAGCGGGGGGGCCCACCGGGGAGCTGTTTTTT
CASLAGGPTGELFF
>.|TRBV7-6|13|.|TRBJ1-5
TGTGCCAGCAGCGCCTCATCAAGCCAGCCCCAGCATTTT
CASSASSSQPQHF
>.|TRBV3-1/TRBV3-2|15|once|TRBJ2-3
TGTGCCAGCAGCCAAGATCCAGGTCCCCAGGATACGCAGTATTTT
CASSQDPGPQDTQYF
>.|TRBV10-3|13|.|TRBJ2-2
TGTGCCATCAGCGTGACAGAAACCGGGGAGCTGTTTTTT
CAISVTETGELFF
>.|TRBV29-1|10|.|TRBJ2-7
TGCAGCGCCGGGGACTACGAGCAGTACTTC
CSAGDYEQYF
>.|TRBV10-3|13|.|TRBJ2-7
TGTGCCATCAGTGAGTCGGGACTGCGCGAGCAGTACTTC
CAISESGLREQYF
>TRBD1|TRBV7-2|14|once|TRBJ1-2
TGTGCCAGCAGCCCGGACAGGGGGCGCAATGGCTACACCTTC
CASSPDRGRNGYTF
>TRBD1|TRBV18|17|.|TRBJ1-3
TGTGCCAGCTCCCGGAGTCCGGGACAGGGGACTGGAAACACCATATATTTT
CASSRSPGQGTGNTIYF
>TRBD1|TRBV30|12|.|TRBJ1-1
TGTGCCTGGAGTCGCGGACAGGGTGTAGCTTTCTTT
CAWSRGQGVAFF